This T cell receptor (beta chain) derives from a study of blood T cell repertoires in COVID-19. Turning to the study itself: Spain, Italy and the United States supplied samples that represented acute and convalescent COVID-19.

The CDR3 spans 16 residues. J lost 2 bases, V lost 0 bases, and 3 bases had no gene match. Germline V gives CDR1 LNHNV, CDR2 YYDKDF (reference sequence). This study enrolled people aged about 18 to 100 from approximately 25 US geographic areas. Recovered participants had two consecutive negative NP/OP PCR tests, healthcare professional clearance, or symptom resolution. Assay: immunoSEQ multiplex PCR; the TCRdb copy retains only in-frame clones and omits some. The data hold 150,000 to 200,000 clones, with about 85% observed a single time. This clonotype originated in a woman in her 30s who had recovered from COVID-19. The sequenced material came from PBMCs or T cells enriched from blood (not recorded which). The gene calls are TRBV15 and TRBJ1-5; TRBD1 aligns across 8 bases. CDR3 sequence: CATSRDLTGGNQPQHF. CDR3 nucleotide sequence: TGTGCCACCAGCAGAGATTTGACAGGGGGCAATCAGCCCCAGCATTTT.